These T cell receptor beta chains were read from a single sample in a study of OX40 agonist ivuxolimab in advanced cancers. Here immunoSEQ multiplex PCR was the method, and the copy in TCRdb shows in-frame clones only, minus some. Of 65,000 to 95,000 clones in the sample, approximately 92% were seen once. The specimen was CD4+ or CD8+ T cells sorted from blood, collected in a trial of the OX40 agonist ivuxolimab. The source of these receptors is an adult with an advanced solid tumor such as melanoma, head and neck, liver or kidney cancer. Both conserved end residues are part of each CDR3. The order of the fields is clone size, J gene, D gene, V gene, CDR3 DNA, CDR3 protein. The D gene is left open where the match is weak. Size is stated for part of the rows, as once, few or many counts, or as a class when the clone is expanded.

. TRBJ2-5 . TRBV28 TGTGCCAGCAATGAGAGAGAGACCCAGTACTTC CASNERETQYF
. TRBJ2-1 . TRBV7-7 TGTGCTAGCAGCCACCTCAGGGGCAATGAGCAGTTCTTC CASSHLRGNEQFF
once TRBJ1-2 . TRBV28 TGTGCCAGCAGTTTTGGGTCAGAGAACTATGGCTACACCTTC CASSFGSENYGYTF
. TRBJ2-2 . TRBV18 TGTGCCAGCTCACCAAGGACCGGGGAGCTGTTTTTT CASSPRTGELFF
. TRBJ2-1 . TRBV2 TGTGCCAGCAGTGTGACCAGGGGACCCTTCAATGAGCAGTTCTTC CASSVTRGPFNEQFF
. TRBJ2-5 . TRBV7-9 TGTGCCAGCAGCTTAGCAGGAGTAAAAGAGACCCAGTACTTC CASSLAGVKETQYF
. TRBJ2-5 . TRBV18 TGTGCCAGCTCACCACCACAGGGAATAGGGGAGACCCAGTACTTC CASSPPQGIGETQYF
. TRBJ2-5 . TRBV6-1 TGTGCCAGCAGTGGTCGAACAGGGACCCAAGAGACCCAGTACTTC CASSGRTGTQETQYF
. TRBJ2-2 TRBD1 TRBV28 TGTGCCACCCGGACAGGGGGCGTGGTCGGGGAGCTGTTTTTT CATRTGGVVGELFF
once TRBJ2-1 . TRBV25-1 TGTGCCAGCAGTGAGTACGACTTTAACTTCTACAATGAGCAGTTCTTC CASSEYDFNFYNEQFF
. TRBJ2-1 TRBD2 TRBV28 TGTGCCAGCAGTTCAATAGCGGGAGGGCGAAATGAGCAGTTCTTC CASSSIAGGRNEQFF
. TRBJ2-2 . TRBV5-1 TGCGCCAGCAGCTTGCGTGATGCCGGGGAGCTGTTTTTT CASSLRDAGELFF
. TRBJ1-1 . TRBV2 TGTGCCAGCAGTACGGGACGGGGGAGGACTGAAGCTTTCTTT CASSTGRGRTEAFF
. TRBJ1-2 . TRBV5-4 TGTGCCAGCAGCTTGGGAGGGGCGAGCTATGGCTACACCTTC CASSLGGASYGYTF
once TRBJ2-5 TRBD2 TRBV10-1 TGCGCCAGCAGTCTTGGGCTAGCGGGAGAGACCCAGTACTTC CASSLGLAGETQYF
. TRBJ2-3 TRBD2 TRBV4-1 TGCGCCAGCAGCCAAGCAAGGACGGGAGGGTTCACAGATACGCAGTATTTT CASSQARTGGFTDTQYF
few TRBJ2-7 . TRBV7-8 TGTGCCAGCAGCTTAGGGCAGTTCTCCTACGAGCAGTACTTC CASSLGQFSYEQYF
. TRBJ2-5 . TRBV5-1 TGCGCCAGCAGTCATAGTCAAGAGACCCAGTACTTC CASSHSQETQYF
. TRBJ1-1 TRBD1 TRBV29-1 TGCAGCGTTGCCCAGGGTGGAGGGGGCCTGAACACTGAAGCTTTCTTT CSVAQGGGGLNTEAFF
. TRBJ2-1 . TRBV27 TGTGCCAGCAGTTTATTCCACAGCGGGCAACCCAACAATGAGCAGTTCTTC CASSLFHSGQPNNEQFF
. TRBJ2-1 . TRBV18 TGTGCCAGCTCGCCCGACCTGACCGACAGCAATGAGCAGTTCTTC CASSPDLTDSNEQFF
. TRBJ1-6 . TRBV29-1 TGCAGCGTCCGGGCCAGGGAATATTCACCCCTCCACTTT CSVRAREYSPLHF
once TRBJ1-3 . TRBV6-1 TGTGCCAGCAGTGAAGATGTTGACAACTCTGGAAACACCATATATTTT CASSEDVDNSGNTIYF
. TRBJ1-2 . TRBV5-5 TGTGCCAGCAGCTTACCGGGAGCCAACTATGGCTACACCTTC CASSLPGANYGYTF
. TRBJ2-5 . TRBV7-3 TGTGCCAGCAGCTTTGGGAAAGGGTCCCAAGAGACCCAGTACTTC CASSFGKGSQETQYF
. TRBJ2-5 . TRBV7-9 TGTGCCAGCAGCTTTCTAAGGAGTTCCCCCCAAGAGACCCAGTACTTC CASSFLRSSPQETQYF
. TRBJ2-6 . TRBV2 TGTGCCAGCAGCGAACAGGACGTTGGGGCCAACGTCCTGACTTTC CASSEQDVGANVLTF
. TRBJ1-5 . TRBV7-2 TGTGCCAGCAGCCAAACGCGGGGAAGCAATCAGCCCCAGCATTTT CASSQTRGSNQPQHF
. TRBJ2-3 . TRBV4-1 TGCGCCAGCAGCCAAAGTCTCAGCACAGATACGCAGTATTTT CASSQSLSTDTQYF
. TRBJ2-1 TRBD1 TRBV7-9 TGTGCCAGCAGCCCGGGCAGACAGGGGAAGTTCTTC CASSPGRQGKFF
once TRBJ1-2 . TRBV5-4 TGTGCCAGCAGCCTCCCCGGGGGCAGAAGTGGCTACACCTTC CASSLPGGRSGYTF
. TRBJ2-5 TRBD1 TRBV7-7 TGTGCTAGCAGCGCGTTGACAGGGGTCGAGACCCAGTACTTC CASSALTGVETQYF
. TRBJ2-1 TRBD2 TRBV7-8 TGTGCCAGCAGGTTTGGGACTAGCGGACAGAGCTCCTACAATGAGCAGTTCTTC CASRFGTSGQSSYNEQFF
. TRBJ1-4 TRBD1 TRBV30 TGTGCCTGGAGTGTAGGGGACAGGGGCGTAGGTGAAAAACTGTTTTTT CAWSVGDRGVGEKLFF
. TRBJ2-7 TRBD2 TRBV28 TGTGCCAGCAGTTTCCTGACTAGCCCTGATTACGAGCAGTACTTC CASSFLTSPDYEQYF
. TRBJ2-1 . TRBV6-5 TGTGCCAGCAGACGGATAGACTACAATGAGCAGTTCTTC CASRRIDYNEQFF
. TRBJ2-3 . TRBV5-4 TGTGCCAGCAGCCCCCCACAGCGGGCGGGAGATACGCAGTATTTT CASSPPQRAGDTQYF
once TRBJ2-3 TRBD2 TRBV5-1 TGCGCCAGCAGCTTGAGGGAGCGGGGAGGCACAGATACGCAGTATTTT CASSLRERGGTDTQYF
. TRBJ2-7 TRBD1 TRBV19 TGTGCCAGTAGTATCGGCTTCGGACAGGGGATAGGAACCTCCTACGAGCAGTACTTC CASSIGFGQGIGTSYEQYF
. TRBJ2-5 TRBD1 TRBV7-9 TGTGCCAGCAGCTTAGCGACAGGGGCCACCGGGGAGACCCAGTACTTC CASSLATGATGETQYF
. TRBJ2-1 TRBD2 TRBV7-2 TGTGCCAGCAGCTTTAGGGGGGGACTAGCGGGATATGAGCAGTTCTTC CASSFRGGLAGYEQFF
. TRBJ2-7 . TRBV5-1 TGCGCCAGCAGCGGGGGGACAGCTGACTCCTACGAGCAGTACTTC CASSGGTADSYEQYF
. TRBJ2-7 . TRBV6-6 TGTGCCAGCAGTTGGACTACTGGGGGGTCCGAGCAGTACTTC CASSWTTGGSEQYF
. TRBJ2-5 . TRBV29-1 TGCAGTTATTGTGGGGCCCAAGAGACCCAGTACTTC CSYCGAQETQYF
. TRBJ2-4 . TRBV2 TGTGCCAGCAGTGAAGGAATTCAGTACTTC CASSEGIQYF
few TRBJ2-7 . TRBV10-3 TGTGCCACCCACCCGACGGAAACCTACGAGCAGTACTTC CATHPTETYEQYF
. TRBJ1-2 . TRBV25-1 TGTGCCAGCAGTTGGGGGCTTGGCTACACCTTC CASSWGLGYTF
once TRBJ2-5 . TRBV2 TGTGCCAGCAGTGATACCTCAGTACCCCAAGAGACCCAGTACTTC CASSDTSVPQETQYF
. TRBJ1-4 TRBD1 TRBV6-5 TGTGCCAGCAAAGGGACAGGAGAAAAACTGTTTTTT CASKGTGEKLFF
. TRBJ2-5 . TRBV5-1 TGCGCCAGCAGCTTGGGGGGGGGCACGGAGACCCAGTACTTC CASSLGGGTETQYF
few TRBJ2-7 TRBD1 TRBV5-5 TGTGCCAGCAGCCCTCGGACAGGGTGGTTTTCGGTCGAGCAGTACTTC CASSPRTGWFSVEQYF